Below are 20 T cell receptor beta chains sequenced from a single sample in a study of vaccination and CD4 T cells after COVID-19. No antigen is known for these receptors. Treatment here: approximately 10-day PBMC culture with coronavirus spike peptide pools or control peptides (ViraFEST assay). Researchers used the Oncomine TCR Beta short-read assay to sequence DNA from cultured CD4+ T cells. TCRdb re-called the PCR reads with MiXCR, one entry per CDR3 protein. In the table there are roughly 14,000 distinct CDR3 sequences, around 46% of which are singletons. The sequencing sample was made of cultured CD4+ T cells from blood. The source of these receptors is a human donor with COVID-19.

This clonotype was observed a few times. J is TRBJ2-3 and V is TRBV19, with 9 bases lining up with TRBD1. Losses at the gene ends were 4 bases for V and 4 bases for J; bases not matched to a gene: 3. The V gene's germline CDR1 is LNHDA and CDR2 SQIVND (reference sequence). This CDR3 is built from 14 residues. As DNA, the CDR3 is TGTGCCAGTAGTAAGGGACAGGGTCCAGATACGCAGTATTTT. It specifies CASSKGQGPDTQYF.

This chain connects TRBV6-1 to TRBJ2-7; D gene uncertain. Germline CDR1 reads MNHNS; CDR2 reads SASEGT. The V and J ends lost 0 bases and 0 bases respectively, with 9 bases between them. The CDR3 has 15 amino acids. Written as DNA, the CDR3 is TGTGCCAGCAGTGAAGCGGCGAAGGGCTCCTACGAGCAGTACTTC. Translation gives CASSEAAKGSYEQYF.

The rearrangement joins TRBV12-3 or TRBV12-4 to TRBJ1-5; 8 bases match TRBD1. The CDR3 loop spans 14 amino acids. Unmatched junction bases numbered 6, after V lost 5 bases and J lost 6 bases. The CDR3 DNA reads TGTGCCAGCAGTCACACAGGGGGAGGTCAGCCCCAGCATTTT. It translates to CASSHTGGGQPQHF.

This clonotype occurred a few times. The chain links TRBV7-2 to TRBJ1-1; possible D gene TRBD1, 5 bases. The CDR3 is 14 residues long. Trimming cost V 5 bases and J 7 bases, with 17 bases left between them. Germline V gene sequence: CDR1 SGHTA, CDR2 FQGNSA. This CDR3 reads CASSASGTSHEAFF. The CDR3 DNA follows: TGTGCCAGCAGCGCTTCCGGGACCTCACATGAAGCTTTCTTT.

The chain combines TRBV10-1 with TRBJ1-3, with 9 bases fitting TRBD1. From germline, CDR1 is WNHNN and CDR2 SYGVQD (reference sequence). The CDR3 is made up of 14 amino acids. Germline trimming cut 6 bases from V and 2 bases from J; bases unmatched to any gene: 2. The CDR3 bases are TGCGCCAGCAGATACAGGGGGCCTGGAAACACCATATATTTT. It codes for CASRYRGPGNTIYF.

Within the sample, this clonotype is medium-sized. This sequence joins TRBV20-1 and TRBJ2-6; no firm D call. Trimming removed 3 bases at V and 2 bases at J, with 14 bases between. Per germline, CDR1 DFQATT and CDR2 SNEGSKA (reference sequence). This CDR3 contains 16 residues. CDR3 protein: CSASGGLETGANVLTF. CDR3 DNA sequence: TGCAGTGCTAGTGGTGGTCTAGAGACTGGGGCCAACGTCCTGACTTTC.

In this sample, this clonotype turned up a few times. V usage is TRBV7-3 and J usage is TRBJ2-2; maybe TRBD1 (5 bases). V was clipped by 5 bases and J by 5 bases, with 15 bases between them. CDR1 is SGHTA, CDR2 FQGTGA, per germline. The CDR3 spans 15 residues. The CDR3 loop is CASSPAGYGTGELFF. Here the CDR3 DNA reads TGTGCCAGCAGCCCCGCAGGGTACGGGACCGGGGAGCTGTTTTTT.

The chain couples TRBV20-1 to TRBJ2-5, with 7 bases that match TRBD2. The length of the CDR3 is 13 residues. V gave up 1 base and J gave up 4 bases; unmatched junction bases: 3. Germline loops: CDR1 DFQATT, CDR2 SNEGSKA (reference sequence). CDR3 nucleotides: TGCAGTGCTAGAGTCGGCGGGGGAGAGACCCAGTACTTC. This sequence encodes CSARVGGGETQYF.

A few counts support this clonotype. In DNA form, the CDR3 reads TGCAGTGCTAGAATCGCAGGGTATGAGCAGTTCTTC. As protein: CSARIAGYEQFF. The V gene is TRBV20-1, the J gene TRBJ2-1, with D tentatively TRBD1 (5 bases). This CDR3 spans 12 amino acids. Germline V gene data show CDR1 as DFQATT and CDR2 as SNEGSKA (reference sequence). Trimming shortened V by 2 bases and J by 8 bases, and 10 bases separated the two germline ends.

The J gene is TRBJ2-5, the V gene TRBV5-5; no reliable D call. V shed 4 bases and J shed 5 bases, with 12 bases lying between them. The CDR3 spans 13 residues. CDR1 SGHKS and CDR2 YYEKEE come from the germline V gene (reference sequence). The CDR3 region is CASSRAQVETQYF. In nucleotides, the CDR3 is TGTGCCAGCAGCCGTGCCCAAGTGGAGACCCAGTACTTC. Full variable domain (rest looked up from reference TRBV5-5 and TRBJ2-5): DAGVTQSPTHLIKTRGQQVTLRCSPISGHKSVSWYQQVLGQGPQFIFQYYEKEERGRGNFPDRFSARQFPNYSSELNVNALLLGDSALYLCASSRAQVETQYFGPGTRLLVL.

The CDR3 sequence is CASTRGADHYEQYF. The CDR3 DNA follows: TGTGCCAGCACCCGAGGGGCAGACCACTACGAGCAGTACTTC. This chain joins TRBV7-9 and TRBJ2-7; D could derive from TRBD1 or TRBD2 (5 bases each). This CDR3 has 14 residues. Germline CDR1 is SEHNR and CDR2 is FQNEAQ (reference sequence). V was pared by 7 bases and J by 3 bases, with 16 bases between.

This chain uses TRBV7-3 with TRBJ1-6, with no clear D. Trimming took off 3 bases at V and 5 bases at J, with 20 bases between the two ends. Germline V gene sequence: CDR1 SGHTA, CDR2 FQGTGA. The CDR3 extends over 18 amino acids. For the CDR3, the DNA is TGTGCCAGCAGCTTGTGGCCGGGTCGGGATTATGATAATTCACCCCTCCACTTT. As protein: CASSLWPGRDYDNSPLHF. The full variable domain, completed using reference TRBV7-3 and TRBJ1-6, is GAGVSQTPSNKVTEKGKYVELRCDPISGHTALYWYRQSLGQGPEFLIYFQGTGAADDSGLPNDRFFAVRPEGSVSTLKIQRTERGDSAVYLCASSLWPGRDYDNSPLHFGNGTRLTVT.

The table lists this clonotype with a few counts. V usage is TRBV7-9 and J usage is TRBJ1-3, with 9 bases aligning to TRBD1. CDR1 and CDR2 (germline): SEHNR, FQNEAQ (reference sequence). This CDR3 spans 15 amino acids. J gave up 4 bases and V 8 bases, and 9 bases lay outside the gene matches. The CDR3 region has the DNA TGTGCCAGCCTCGGCGGGACAGGGCTGGGAAACACCATATATTTT. It encodes CASLGGTGLGNTIYF.

This clonotype was picked up a small number of times. The chain is built from TRBV7-2 and TRBJ2-2; 7 bases line up with TRBD1. The CDR3 is made up of 14 amino acids. In germline, CDR1 is SGHTA, CDR2 FQGNSA. J lost 6 bases, V lost 0 bases, and 1 base had no gene match. DNA for the CDR3: TGTGCCAGCAGCTTAGCCACAGGGGCCGGGGAGCTGTTTTTT. Its protein is CASSLATGAGELFF.

This clonotype was seen a single time. A junction end diverges from the germline sequence, so it may reflect a read error. CDR3 in amino acids: CVSSPIGYSNQPQHF. The DNA for the CDR3 is TGTGTCAGCAGCCCTATAGGGTATAGCAATCAGCCCCAGCATTTT. This sequence joins TRBV14 and TRBJ1-5; D is unresolved. The CDR3 is 15 amino acids. Germline V gene data show CDR1 as SGHDN and CDR2 as FVKESK.

The chain has TRBV20-1 and TRBJ2-3, with unresolved D. The germline V gene has CDR1 DFQATT and CDR2 SNEGSKA (reference sequence). This CDR3 contains 12 residues. The V gene lost 3 bases and the J gene lost 1 base, with 5 bases spanning the gap. CDR3 in DNA: TGCAGTGCTAGTACGGGCACAGATACGCAGTATTTT. It yields the protein CSASTGTDTQYF.

The chain couples TRBV2 to TRBJ2-2; D is unclear. The V end was cut by 4 bases, the J end by 0 bases, with 6 bases between. The germline V gene has CDR1 SNHLY and CDR2 FYNNEI. CDR3 length equals 14 residues. CDR3 amino acids: CASSGLTNTGELFF. CDR3 bases: TGTGCCAGCAGTGGCCTCACGAACACCGGGGAGCTGTTTTTT.

The V and J genes are TRBV11-3 and TRBJ2-2, with unresolved D. V lost 3 bases, J lost 0 bases, and 8 bases lay in between. Germline V gene data show CDR1 as SGHNT and CDR2 as YENEEA. The CDR3 has 15 residues. CDR3 amino acids: CASSLDRSNTGELFF. DNA of the CDR3: TGTGCCAGCAGCTTGGATAGATCGAACACCGGGGAGCTGTTTTTT.

The chain has TRBV6-4 and TRBJ1-5; possible D gene TRBD1, 5 bases. Trimming stripped 3 bases from V and 3 bases from J, with 12 bases between. The CDR3 contains 15 residues. The germline V gene encodes CDR1 MRHNA and CDR2 SNTAGT. The CDR3 is CASSDRGPPNQPQHF. The CDR3 DNA is TGTGCCAGCAGTGATCGGGGACCGCCCAATCAGCCCCAGCATTTT.

The CDR3 sequence: CASSTADSYEQYF. Written as DNA, the CDR3 is TGTGCCAGCAGCACGGCGGACTCCTACGAGCAGTACTTC. V usage is TRBV7-2 and J usage is TRBJ2-7; D remains ambiguous. The CDR3 totals 13 residues. V was clipped by 5 bases and J by 0 bases, with 8 bases between them. Germline lookup yields CDR1 SGHTA and CDR2 FQGNSA.